A single sample gave rise to the 17 T cell receptor beta chains below, sequenced in a study of control samples from healthy donors and cancer patients. The protocol was immunoSEQ multiplex PCR, while the TCRdb copy is restricted to in-frame clones and leaves out a portion. The sample consists of 80,000 to 85,000 clones, around nine tenths of them appearing once. Sequenced: blood. The receptors derive from a woman between 45 and 60 years old in good health.

To note about this clone: The identical CDR3 is also encoded by other nucleotide sequences in the sample. The gene calls are TRBV6-1 and TRBJ1-5; D is ambiguous. Germline assignment: CDR1 MNHNS and CDR2 SASEGT. This CDR3 has 13 amino acids. The ends were cut back, 0 bases at V and 7 bases at J, with 7 bases in the middle. In DNA, the CDR3 is TGTGCCAGCAGTGAAGCCGGCCGGCAGCCCCAGCATTTT. Translated: CASSEAGRQPQHF.

CDR3 coding DNA: TGTGCCAGCAGCCCTATGAACTTAGCCCCCCCCTACAATGAGCAGTTCTTC. Amino acids: CASSPMNLAPPYNEQFF. V usage is TRBV4-2 and J usage is TRBJ2-1; D is unclear. The CDR3 spans 17 residues. Trimming removed 4 bases from V and 2 bases from J, with 18 bases in between. Per the germline V gene, CDR1 is LGHNA and CDR2 is YNFKEQ.

The chain links TRBV2 to TRBJ1-5; D gene ambiguous. Germline CDR1 and CDR2: SNHLY and FYNNEI. V lost 4 bases to trimming and J lost 0 bases, with 16 bases between them. This CDR3 region has 17 residues. CDR3 amino acids: CASSVLDPRYSNQPQHF. Written as DNA, the CDR3 is TGTGCCAGCAGTGTATTAGACCCGCGATATAGCAATCAGCCCCAGCATTTT.

This chain joins TRBV7-6 and TRBJ1-6, with 8 bases aligning to TRBD1. Trimming cost V 1 base and J 5 bases; bases outside gene matches: 1. The CDR3 runs 15 residues. From germline, CDR1 is SGHVS and CDR2 FNYEAQ. The CDR3 DNA reads as TGTGCCAGCAGCTTAGACAGGGGGGATAATTCACCCCTCCACTTT. It is translated as CASSLDRGDNSPLHF.

V gene TRBV19 combines with J gene TRBJ1-1; tentative D call: TRBD1 (5 bases). Germline V gene sequence: CDR1 LNHDA, CDR2 SQIVND (reference sequence). The CDR3 runs to 17 residues. Trimming removed 4 bases at V and 0 bases at J, with 18 bases between. In DNA, the CDR3 is TGTGCCAGTAGTAGGGCAGACTCCAGGGTCGTGAACACTGAAGCTTTCTTT. Encoded protein: CASSRADSRVVNTEAFF. The entire variable domain, with the rest obtained from reference TRBV19 and TRBJ1-1, is as follows: DGGITQSPKYLFRKEGQNVTLSCEQNLNHDAMYWYRQDPGQGLRLIYYSQIVNDFQKGDIAEGYSVSREKKESFPLTVTSAQKNPTAFYLCASSRADSRVVNTEAFFGQGTRLTVV.

The chain recombines TRBV4-1 with TRBJ2-3; D remains ambiguous. The ends were cut back, 5 bases at V and 6 bases at J, with 12 bases in the middle. The germline CDR1 and CDR2 sequences are MGHRA and YSYEKL. The CDR3 spans 13 residues. The CDR3 DNA reads TGCGCCAGCAGCATGGCAGGCGTCGATACGCAGTATTTT. This translates into CASSMAGVDTQYF.

The gene calls are TRBV3-1 (or the pseudogene TRBV3-2) and TRBJ2-7; a possible D gene is TRBD1 (6 bases). The germline V gene encodes CDR1 LGHDT and CDR2 YNNKEL (reference sequence). The CDR3 sequence is 15 residues long. V dropped 0 bases and J dropped 5 bases, with 14 bases sitting between them. CDR3 sequence: CASSQERGRDNEQYF. CDR3 DNA: TGTGCCAGCAGCCAAGAGCGAGGCAGGGACAACGAGCAGTACTTC.

The rearrangement uses TRBV29-1 and TRBJ2-2, with 9 bases that match TRBD1. V gave up 5 bases and J gave up 2 bases; unmatched junction bases: 9. Germline values: CDR1 SQVTM, CDR2 ANQGSEA. The CDR3 totals 16 residues. Here the CDR3 DNA reads TGCAGCGTTTCCGCCCCTACAGGGGGCAACACCGGGGAGCTGTTTTTT. This translates into CSVSAPTGGNTGELFF.

This chain uses TRBV5-1 with TRBJ1-6; D gene ambiguous. Germline CDR1 and CDR2: SGHRS and YFSETQ. The CDR3 sequence is 13 residues long. The V and J ends lost 4 bases and 6 bases respectively, with 8 bases between them. The CDR3 here is CASSLVGNSPLHF. In DNA, the CDR3 is TGCGCCAGCAGCCTGGTAGGTAATTCACCCCTCCACTTT.

The CDR3, as DNA: TGTGCCAGCAGCCCGATGGTTATGACAGGGAACACTGAAGCTTTCTTT. It is translated as CASSPMVMTGNTEAFF. The rearrangement links TRBV5-8 to TRBJ1-1; D might be TRBD1 (6 bases). The length of the CDR3 is 16 residues. Deletions cut 4 bases from V and 1 base from J, with 17 bases between. Looked up from germline, CDR1 is SGHTS and CDR2 is YDEGEE.

The chain employs TRBV5-1 and TRBJ2-2; 8 bases line up with TRBD2. This CDR3 region has 14 residues. Per the germline V gene, CDR1 is SGHRS and CDR2 is YFSETQ. V shed 9 bases, J shed 4 bases, and the junction held 8 bases outside the gene matches. For the CDR3, the DNA is TGCGCCACGGGACTAGGGTTGAGCACCGGGGAGCTGTTTTTT. Protein product: CATGLGLSTGELFF.

The chain links TRBV7-9 to TRBJ2-5; D is undetermined. Germline lookup yields CDR1 SEHNR and CDR2 FQNEAQ (reference sequence). Trimming shortened V by 3 bases and J by 5 bases, and 13 bases separated the two germline ends. The CDR3 loop spans 14 amino acids. The CDR3 sequence is CASSFLDLGETQYF. The CDR3 DNA is TGTGCCAGCAGCTTTTTGGATTTGGGCGAGACCCAGTACTTC.

V is TRBV14 and J is TRBJ1-4; D perhaps matches TRBD1 (6 bases). The CDR3 consists of 16 residues. V was shortened by 2 bases and J by 8 bases, with 18 bases between the two germline ends. Germline CDR1 and CDR2: SGHDN and FVKESK. The CDR3 is CASSQKLAADREKLFF. CDR3 in DNA: TGTGCCAGCAGCCAAAAGCTGGCCGCCGACAGGGAAAAACTGTTTTTT. Full variable domain (remainder filled in from reference TRBV14 and TRBJ1-4): EAGVTQFPSHSVIEKGQTVTLRCDPISGHDNLYWYRRVMGKEIKFLLHFVKESKQDESGMPNNRFLAERTGGTYSTLKVQPAELEDSGVYFCASSQKLAADREKLFFGSGTQLSVL.

The chain recombines TRBV19 with TRBJ1-5; D is unresolved. The CDR3 sequence is 15 residues long. With 5 bases removed from V and 11 bases from J, the gap between germline ends came to 22 bases. Germline-derived CDR1 and CDR2 are LNHDA and SQIVND (reference sequence). The CDR3 DNA reads as TGTGCCAGTAGTTCCTTTGGCAGGAAAAATCTGGCCCAGCATTTT. This codes for CASSSFGRKNLAQHF.

The genes are TRBV9 and TRBJ2-7; tentatively, D is TRBD1 or TRBD2 (5 bases each). Germline loops: CDR1 SGDLS, CDR2 YYNGEE. V was trimmed by 0 bases and J by 2 bases, leaving 12 bases between them. This CDR3 is 15 amino acids long. The CDR3 here is CASSVAPGDAYEQYF. The CDR3 nucleotides are TGTGCCAGCAGCGTAGCGCCCGGGGACGCCTACGAGCAGTACTTC.

The chain links TRBV7-2 to TRBJ1-3; D gene ambiguous. Germline V gene sequence: CDR1 SGHTA, CDR2 FQGNSA. V was cut by 4 bases and J by 4 bases, with 8 bases left in between. The CDR3 extends over 13 amino acids. The CDR3 protein is CASSSSRGNTIYF. The DNA of the CDR3 is TGTGCCAGCAGCTCCAGCAGGGGAAACACCATATATTTT.

The chain employs TRBV29-1 and TRBJ2-7, with D unresolved. V lost 6 bases and J lost 6, with 9 bases in between. CDR1 and CDR2 from the germline V gene are SQVTM and ANQGSEA. The CDR3 runs to 10 residues. The CDR3 sequence: CSVLGIEQYF. The CDR3 DNA is TGCAGCGTCTTAGGGATCGAGCAGTACTTC.